The 8 T cell receptor beta chains listed next were all sequenced from one sample in a study of T cell changes during pregnancy in multiple sclerosis. Assay: immunoSEQ multiplex PCR; the TCRdb copy retains only in-frame clones and omits some. The profile shows 40,000 to 50,000 clones, 90% to 95% of them singletons. This specimen consisted of CD4+ T cells from peripheral blood mononuclear cells, obtained in the first trimester of pregnancy. These receptors came from a female donor with multiple sclerosis, enrolled in a pregnancy study.

This chain uses TRBV6-6 with TRBJ2-2; TRBD1 agrees at 10 bases. The CDR3 extends over 14 amino acids. J lost 6 bases, V lost 6 bases, and 4 bases had no gene match. Germline V gene data show CDR1 as MNHNY and CDR2 as SVGAGI (reference sequence). The CDR3 coding sequence is TGTGCCAGCAGCAGGGACAGGGGAGCCGGGGAGCTGTTTTTT. Protein sequence: CASSRDRGAGELFF.

The V and J genes are TRBV6-1 and TRBJ2-3, with D maybe TRBD2 (5 bases). Germline lookup yields CDR1 MNHNS and CDR2 SASEGT. The CDR3 is made up of 15 amino acids. Deletions cut 3 bases from V and 0 bases from J, with 10 bases between. The CDR3 region is CASSDSRASTDTQYF. DNA for the CDR3: TGTGCCAGCAGTGACTCGCGGGCAAGCACAGATACGCAGTATTTT.

The V gene is TRBV7-6, the J gene TRBJ1-6; D is ambiguous. Trimming removed 5 bases from V and 10 bases from J, with 12 bases in between. This CDR3 is 13 amino acids long. Germline CDR1 is SGHVS and CDR2 is FNYEAQ. For the CDR3, the DNA is TGTGCCAGCAGCCTGACTCGAGACTCACCCCTCCACTTT. Its translation is CASSLTRDSPLHF.

The rearrangement joins TRBV13 to TRBJ2-2; D possibly corresponds to TRBD1 (6 bases). The CDR3 has 13 amino acids. V lost 5 bases to trimming and J lost 4 bases, with 8 bases between them. Germline values: CDR1 PRHDT, CDR2 FYEKMQ (reference sequence). CDR3 loop: CASSLRGTGELFF. Written as DNA, the CDR3 is TGTGCCAGCAGCCTCAGGGGCACCGGGGAGCTGTTTTTT.

The chain has TRBV7-2 and TRBJ1-2, with unresolved D. This CDR3 has 11 amino acids. The ends were cut back, 5 bases at V and 10 bases at J, with 11 bases in the middle. CDR1 is SGHTA, CDR2 FQGNSA, per germline. This chain's CDR3 is CASSGSGFYTF. For the CDR3, the DNA is TGTGCCAGCAGCGGATCAGGCTTCTACACCTTC. The full variable domain, completed using reference TRBV7-2 and TRBJ1-2, is GAGVSQSPSNKVTEKGKDVELRCDPISGHTALYWYRQSLGQGLEFLIYFQGNSAPDKSGLPSDRFSAERTGGSVSTLTIQRTQQEDSAVYLCASSGSGFYTFGSGTRLTVV.

CDR3 sequence (DNA): TGTGCCAGCAGCTTATTCGACAGGGGAAACTATGGCTACACCTTC. Its protein product is CASSLFDRGNYGYTF. The genes are TRBV7-8 and TRBJ1-2; 8 bases fit TRBD1. CDR1 and CDR2 (germline): SGHVS, FQNEAQ. The CDR3 sequence is 15 residues long. V was pared by 2 bases and J by 2 bases, with 4 bases of the junction left unmatched.

This clone was seen only once. The CDR3 DNA sequence: TGTGCCAGCAGTTACGGGACAAGACAAGAGACCCAGTACTTC. It yields the protein CASSYGTRQETQYF. This chain joins TRBV6-6 and TRBJ2-5; perhaps TRBD1 as D (6 bases). The CDR3 consists of 14 residues. V gave up 2 bases and J gave up 2 bases, with 9 bases separating them. The germline CDR1 and CDR2 sequences are MNHNY and SVGAGI (reference sequence).

The chain has TRBV2 and TRBJ2-6, with D possibly matching TRBD1 (6 bases). Germline V gene lookup returns CDR1 SNHLY and CDR2 FYNNEI. The V end lost 8 bases, the J end lost 0 bases, and 8 bases lay between the germline ends. The CDR3 length is 14 residues. CDR3 DNA: TGTGCCAGCCTCAGGGGCTCTGGGGCCAACGTCCTGACTTTC. Translating gives CASLRGSGANVLTF.